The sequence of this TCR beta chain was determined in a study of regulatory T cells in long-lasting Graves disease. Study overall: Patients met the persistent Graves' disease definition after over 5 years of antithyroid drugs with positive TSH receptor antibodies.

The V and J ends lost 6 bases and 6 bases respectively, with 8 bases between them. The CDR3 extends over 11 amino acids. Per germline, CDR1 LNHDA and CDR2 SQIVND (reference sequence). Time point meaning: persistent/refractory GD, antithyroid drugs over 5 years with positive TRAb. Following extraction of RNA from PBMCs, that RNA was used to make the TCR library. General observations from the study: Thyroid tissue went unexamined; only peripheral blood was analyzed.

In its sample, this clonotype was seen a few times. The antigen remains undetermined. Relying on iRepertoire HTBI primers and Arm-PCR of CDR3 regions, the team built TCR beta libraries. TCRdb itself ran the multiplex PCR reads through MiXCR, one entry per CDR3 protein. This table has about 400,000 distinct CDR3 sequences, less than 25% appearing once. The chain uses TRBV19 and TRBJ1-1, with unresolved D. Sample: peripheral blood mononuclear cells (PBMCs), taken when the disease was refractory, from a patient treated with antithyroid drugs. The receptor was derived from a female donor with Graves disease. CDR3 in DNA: TGTGCCAGTAGATCTGCCTCTGAAGCTTTCTTT. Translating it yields CASRSASEAFF.